These T cell receptor beta chains were read from a single sample in a study of neurological immune-mediated disorders. From the 5' RACE reads, TCRdb called clonotypes with MiXCR, one entry per CDR3 protein. The sample records around 70,000 distinct CDR3 sequences, 3.2% being singletons. Sequenced material: PBMCs. These receptors originate from a woman aged 50 to 65 with multiple sclerosis. The CDR3 runs from the conserved cysteine through the conserved F or W. Each record gives: D gene, clone size, V gene, J gene, CDR3 protein, CDR3 DNA. D genes are given only for firm matches. The size entry is marked missing in some rows and otherwise reads once, few, many or a size class.

-,many,TRBV28,TRBJ1-5,CASSQGQYNQHF,TGTGCCAGCAGTCAAGGACAGTACAACCAGCATTTT
TRBD1,many,TRBV29-1,TRBJ1-4,CSVEGTGALGFDEKLFF,TGCAGCGTTGAGGGGACAGGGGCCCTGGGGTTCGACGAAAAACTGTTTTTT
-,many,TRBV5-1,TRBJ2-5,CASSSGPQETQYF,TGCGCCAGCAGCTCCGGGCCTCAAGAGACCCAGTACTTC
TRBD1,many,TRBV5-1,TRBJ2-3,CASTATGQGLADTQYF,TGCGCCAGCACAGCCACGGGACAGGGGTTAGCAGATACGCAGTATTTT
TRBD2,many,TRBV20-1,TRBJ2-7,CSARDETSGSYEQYF,TGCAGTGCTAGAGACGAGACTAGCGGGAGCTACGAGCAGTACTTC
TRBD1,many,TRBV13,TRBJ1-5,CASSRGQDNQPQHF,TGTGCCAGCAGCCGAGGACAGGACAATCAGCCCCAGCATTTT
-,many,TRBV7-2,TRBJ1-3,CASSLRPGRDTIYF,TGTGCCAGCAGCTTAAGACCAGGGCGGGACACCATATATTTT
-,many,TRBV11-2,TRBJ1-1,CASSLVVRNTEAFF,TGTGCCAGCAGCTTAGTCGTAAGGAACACTGAAGCTTTCTTT
-,many,TRBV20-1,TRBJ1-1,CSAPKPERNTEAFF,TGCAGTGCTCCGAAGCCTGAGAGGAACACTGAAGCTTTCTTT
-,-,TRBV18,TRBJ1-5,CASSPQQVSNQPQHF,TGTGCCAGCTCACCACAGCAAGTTAGCAATCAGCCCCAGCATTTT
-,many,TRBV14,TRBJ1-1,CASSQDLPGLLSEAFF,TGTGCCAGCAGCCAAGATCTACCGGGATTATTATCTGAAGCTTTCTTT
-,many,TRBV5-1,TRBJ1-1,CASSPKGQTAEAFF,TGCGCCAGCAGCCCGAAAGGACAGACGGCTGAAGCTTTCTTT
-,many,TRBV7-2,TRBJ2-3,CASSVSTDTQYF,TGTGCCAGCAGCGTTAGCACAGATACGCAGTATTTT
TRBD2,many,TRBV7-2,TRBJ2-7,CASSPAAGEISEQYF,TGTGCCAGCAGCCCAGCTGCGGGAGAGATCAGCGAGCAGTACTTC
TRBD2,many,TRBV7-2,TRBJ2-5,CASSLGLAGGAETQYF,TGTGCCAGCAGCTTAGGACTAGCGGGAGGGGCAGAGACCCAGTACTTC
-,many,TRBV7-9,TRBJ2-1,CASSFKNEQFF,TGTGCCAGCAGCTTCAAAAATGAGCAGTTCTTC
TRBD2,many,TRBV20-1,TRBJ2-5,CSARDPSAGGETQYF,TGCAGTGCTAGAGATCCGTCAGCGGGAGGAGAGACCCAGTACTTC
-,many,TRBV11-1,TRBJ1-2,CASSSGVNYGYTF,TGTGCCAGCAGCTCGGGAGTTAACTATGGCTACACCTTC
-,many,TRBV20-1,TRBJ2-1,CSAGHWRSYNEQFF,TGCAGTGCTGGCCACTGGCGGAGCTACAATGAGCAGTTCTTC
TRBD1,many,TRBV7-6,TRBJ1-1,CASSIFTGEGTEAFF,TGTGCCAGCAGCATCTTCACAGGGGAAGGGACTGAAGCTTTCTTT
-,many,TRBV20-1,TRBJ2-3,CSATRVPSTDTQYF,TGCAGTGCAACCAGGGTACCTAGCACAGATACGCAGTATTTT
TRBD2,-,TRBV7-2,TRBJ2-3,CTSSLNKGRAIDTQYF,TGTACCAGCAGCTTAAATAAGGGGAGGGCCATAGATACACAGTATTTT
-,many,TRBV7-2,TRBJ1-2,CASSLGTSYGYTF,TGTGCCAGCAGCTTAGGGACAAGTTATGGCTACACCTTC
TRBD1,many,TRBV12-3/TRBV12-4,TRBJ2-5,CASSPRDRAGKTQYF,TGTGCCAGCAGTCCAAGGGACAGGGCGGGGAAGACCCAGTACTTC
-,many,TRBV19,TRBJ2-2,CASRSDRNTGELFF,TGTGCCAGTAGATCGGACAGAAACACCGGGGAGCTGTTTTTT
TRBD2,many,TRBV20-1,TRBJ2-3,CSASGGPDTQYF,TGCAGTGCAAGCGGGGGCCCAGATACGCAGTATTTT
-,many,TRBV18,TRBJ2-3,CASSPPSTDTQYF,TGTGCCAGCTCACCACCGAGCACAGATACGCAGTATTTT
TRBD1,many,TRBV12-3/TRBV12-4,TRBJ1-1,CASSPLYGKQGTTAFF,TGTGCCAGCAGTCCTCTGTATGGGAAACAGGGGACCACTGCTTTCTTT
-,many,TRBV3-1,TRBJ2-1,CASSQVTDKLDNEQFF,TGTGCCAGCAGCCAAGTAACAGACAAACTAGACAATGAGCAGTTCTTC
-,many,TRBV6-5,TRBJ1-6,CASMGGSGNSPLHF,TGTGCCAGCATGGGGGGGTCAGGGAATTCACCCCTCCACTTT
-,many,TRBV5-1,TRBJ1-1,CASSFGGAVGTEAFF,TGCGCCAGCAGCTTTGGGGGGGCAGTGGGGACTGAAGCTTTCTTT
TRBD2,many,TRBV20-1,TRBJ2-2,CSARLAGNTGELFF,TGCAGTGCTAGACTAGCGGGAAACACCGGGGAGCTGTTTTTT
-,medium-sized,TRBV6-5,TRBJ2-7,CASSYSWPTYEQYF,TGTGCCAGCAGTTACTCCTGGCCTACCTACGAGCAGTACTTC
TRBD1,many,TRBV3-1,TRBJ1-3,CASSQLTSTGGGNTIYF,TGTGCCAGCAGCCAACTAACCTCGACAGGGGGTGGAAACACCATATATTTT
TRBD2,many,TRBV7-2,TRBJ2-5,CASSLASPGRGETQYF,TGTGCCAGCAGCTTAGCAAGCCCAGGGAGGGGAGAGACCCAGTACTTC
-,many,TRBV24-1,TRBJ1-1,CATSDGPNTEAFF,TGTGCCACCAGTGACGGTCCGAACACTGAAGCTTTCTTT
-,many,TRBV6-5,TRBJ2-1,CASRLEGRRNEQFF,TGTGCCAGCAGGCTCGAGGGACGGCGCAATGAGCAGTTCTTC
-,many,TRBV12-3/TRBV12-4,TRBJ1-5,CASSLGGYSNQPQHF,TGTGCCAGCAGTTTGGGGGGATATAGCAATCAGCCCCAGCATTTT
TRBD2,many,TRBV5-1,TRBJ2-3,CASSPGLAGGTDTQYF,TGCGCCAGCAGCCCGGGACTAGCGGGAGGCACAGATACGCAGTATTTT
-,many,TRBV20-1,TRBJ1-4,CSAREFFPRPTNEKLFF,TGCAGTGCTAGAGAATTCTTCCCTCGGCCAACTAATGAAAAACTGTTTTTT
-,-,TRBV7-2,TRBJ2-7,CASSLGPDYEQYF,TGTGCCAGCAGCTTAGGGCCCGACTACGAGCAGTACTTC
-,many,TRBV7-2,TRBJ1-2,CASSLDRDTNYGYTF,TGTGCCAGCAGCTTAGACAGGGACACTAACTATGGCTACACCTTC
-,many,TRBV20-1,TRBJ2-3,CSARRATDTDTQYF,TGCAGTGCTAGGAGGGCTACCGACACAGATACGCAGTATTTT
-,many,TRBV27,TRBJ2-7,CASSLGGMAGEQYF,TGTGCCAGCAGTTTAGGGGGGATGGCGGGCGAGCAGTACTTC
-,many,TRBV20-1,TRBJ2-5,CSAAMGRVTETQYF,TGCAGTGCTGCGATGGGGCGAGTAACTGAGACCCAGTACTTC
-,many,TRBV5-1,TRBJ2-3,CASSLVGLTDTQYF,TGCGCCAGCAGCTTGGTCGGCCTCACAGATACGCAGTATTTT
TRBD1,many,TRBV6-2/TRBV6-3,TRBJ2-3,CASQGAGDPTQYF,TGTGCCAGCCAGGGGGCAGGGGACCCAACGCAGTATTTT
TRBD1,many,TRBV7-2,TRBJ1-2,CASSLNDRVNYGYTF,TGTGCCAGCAGCTTAAATGACAGGGTCAACTATGGCTACACCTTC
-,many,TRBV7-2,TRBJ2-3,CASSLGPGPDTQYF,TGTGCCAGCAGCTTAGGTCCGGGCCCAGATACGCAGTATTTT
TRBD1,many,TRBV2,TRBJ2-1,CASSGQGYEQFF,TGTGCCAGCAGTGGACAGGGCTATGAGCAGTTCTTC
-,many,TRBV20-1,TRBJ2-1,CSARENGIEQFF,TGCAGTGCTAGGGAGAACGGGATTGAGCAGTTCTTC
TRBD2,many,TRBV3-1,TRBJ2-3,CASSHPVAGGITDTQYF,TGTGCCAGCAGCCACCCTGTAGCGGGAGGGATCACAGATACGCAGTATTTT
-,many,TRBV6-5,TRBJ2-1,CASSYRTAYNEQFF,TGTGCCAGCAGTTACCGGACAGCCTACAATGAGCAGTTCTTC
-,many,TRBV11-2,TRBJ2-1,CASSLDGGEQFF,TGTGCCAGCAGCTTAGATGGGGGTGAGCAGTTCTTC
TRBD2,few,TRBV24-1,TRBJ2-1,CATSDGGGYEQFF,TGTGCCACCAGTGATGGGGGAGGGTATGAGCAGTTCTTC